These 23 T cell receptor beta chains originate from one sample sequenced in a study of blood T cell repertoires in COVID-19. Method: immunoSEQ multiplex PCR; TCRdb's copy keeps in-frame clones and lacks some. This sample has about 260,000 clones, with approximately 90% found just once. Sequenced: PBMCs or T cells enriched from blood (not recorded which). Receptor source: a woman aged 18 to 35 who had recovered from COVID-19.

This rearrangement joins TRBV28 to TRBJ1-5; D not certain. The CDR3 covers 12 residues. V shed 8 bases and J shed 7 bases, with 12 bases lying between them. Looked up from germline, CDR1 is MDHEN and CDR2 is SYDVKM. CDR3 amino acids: CASDTLVQPQHF. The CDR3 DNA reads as TGTGCCAGCGACACTTTGGTGCAGCCCCAGCATTTT.

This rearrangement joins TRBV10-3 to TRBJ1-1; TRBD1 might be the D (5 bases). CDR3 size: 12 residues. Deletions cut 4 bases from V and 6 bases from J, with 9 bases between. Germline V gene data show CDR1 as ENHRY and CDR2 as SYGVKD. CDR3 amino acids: CAISVGGAEAFF. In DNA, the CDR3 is TGTGCCATCAGTGTTGGGGGGGCTGAAGCTTTCTTT.

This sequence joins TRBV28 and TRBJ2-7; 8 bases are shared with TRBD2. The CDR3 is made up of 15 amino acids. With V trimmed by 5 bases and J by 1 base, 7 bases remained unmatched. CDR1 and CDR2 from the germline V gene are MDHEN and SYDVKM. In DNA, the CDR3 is TGTGCCAGCAGTCGAGAGCGGGAGCCTTCCTACGAGCAGTACTTC. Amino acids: CASSREREPSYEQYF.

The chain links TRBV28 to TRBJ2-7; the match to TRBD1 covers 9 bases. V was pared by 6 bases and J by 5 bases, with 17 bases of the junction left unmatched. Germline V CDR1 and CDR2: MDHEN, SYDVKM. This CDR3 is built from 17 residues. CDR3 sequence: CASRNYPLNRGQDEQYF. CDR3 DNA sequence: TGTGCCAGCAGAAATTACCCCCTCAACAGGGGGCAAGACGAGCAGTACTTC.

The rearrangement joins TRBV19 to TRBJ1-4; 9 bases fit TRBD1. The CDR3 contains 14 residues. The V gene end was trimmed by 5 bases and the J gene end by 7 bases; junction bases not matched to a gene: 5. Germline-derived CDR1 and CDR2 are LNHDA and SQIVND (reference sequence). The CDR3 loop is CASSGTGRVEKLFF. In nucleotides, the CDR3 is TGTGCCAGTAGTGGGACAGGGCGTGTTGAAAAACTGTTTTTT.

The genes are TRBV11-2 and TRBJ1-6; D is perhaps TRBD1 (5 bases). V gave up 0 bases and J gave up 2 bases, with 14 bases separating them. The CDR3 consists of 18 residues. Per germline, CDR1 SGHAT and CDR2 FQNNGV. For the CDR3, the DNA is TGTGCCAGCAGCTTAGACCTCCAGCAGGGCACCTATAATTCACCCCTCCACTTT. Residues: CASSLDLQQGTYNSPLHF.

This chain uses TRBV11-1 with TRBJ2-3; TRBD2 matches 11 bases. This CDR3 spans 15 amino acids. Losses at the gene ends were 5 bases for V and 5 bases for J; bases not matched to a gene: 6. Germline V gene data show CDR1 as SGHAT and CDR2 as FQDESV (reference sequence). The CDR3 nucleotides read TGTGCCAGCAGCCTTAGCGGGGGGGCCGGAGATACGCAGTATTTT. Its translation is CASSLSGGAGDTQYF.

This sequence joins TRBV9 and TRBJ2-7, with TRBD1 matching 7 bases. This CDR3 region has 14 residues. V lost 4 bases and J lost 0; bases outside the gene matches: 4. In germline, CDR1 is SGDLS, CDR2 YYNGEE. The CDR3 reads CASSPGQSSYEQYF. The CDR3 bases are TGTGCCAGCAGCCCGGGACAGTCCTCCTACGAGCAGTACTTC.

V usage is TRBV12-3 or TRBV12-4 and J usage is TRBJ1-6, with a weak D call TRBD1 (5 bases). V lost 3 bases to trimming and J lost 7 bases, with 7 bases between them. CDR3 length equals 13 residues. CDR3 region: CASSFQGNSPLHF. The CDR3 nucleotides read TGTGCCAGCAGTTTTCAGGGAAATTCACCCCTCCACTTT.

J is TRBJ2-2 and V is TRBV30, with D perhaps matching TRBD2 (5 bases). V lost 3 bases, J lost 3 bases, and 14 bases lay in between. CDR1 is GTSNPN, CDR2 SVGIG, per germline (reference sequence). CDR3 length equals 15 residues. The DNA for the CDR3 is TGTGCCTGGAGGGGAGCAGACGTGGACACCGGGGAGCTGTTTTTT. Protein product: CAWRGADVDTGELFF.

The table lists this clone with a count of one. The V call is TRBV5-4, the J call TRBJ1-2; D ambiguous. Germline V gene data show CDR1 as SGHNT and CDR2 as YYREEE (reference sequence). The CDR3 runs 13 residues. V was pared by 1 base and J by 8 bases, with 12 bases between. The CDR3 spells CASSLFTAEGYTF. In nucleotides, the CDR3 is TGTGCCAGCAGCTTGTTCACAGCTGAGGGCTACACCTTC.

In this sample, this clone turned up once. The CDR3 nucleotides are TGTGCCATACAGGTCCTAGCTAACTATGGCTACACCTTC. As protein: CAIQVLANYGYTF. The chain links TRBV24-1 to TRBJ1-2; perhaps TRBD1 as D (5 bases). This CDR3 comprises 13 residues. With 11 bases removed from V and 0 bases from J, the gap between germline ends came to 12 bases. Germline V lookup: CDR1 KGHDR, CDR2 SFDVKD.

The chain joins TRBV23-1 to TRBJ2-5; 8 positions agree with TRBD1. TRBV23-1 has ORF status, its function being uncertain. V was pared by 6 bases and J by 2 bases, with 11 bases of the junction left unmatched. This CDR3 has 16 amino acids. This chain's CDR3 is CASSHLGQGIQETQYF. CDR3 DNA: TGCGCCAGCAGCCATCTTGGACAGGGCATACAAGAGACCCAGTACTTC.

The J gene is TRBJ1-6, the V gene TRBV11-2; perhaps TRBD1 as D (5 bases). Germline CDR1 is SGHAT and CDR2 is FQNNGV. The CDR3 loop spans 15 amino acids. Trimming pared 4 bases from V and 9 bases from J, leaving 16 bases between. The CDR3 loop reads CASSYAGTESSPLHF. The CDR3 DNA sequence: TGTGCCAGCAGCTATGCGGGGACCGAGAGTTCACCCCTCCACTTT.

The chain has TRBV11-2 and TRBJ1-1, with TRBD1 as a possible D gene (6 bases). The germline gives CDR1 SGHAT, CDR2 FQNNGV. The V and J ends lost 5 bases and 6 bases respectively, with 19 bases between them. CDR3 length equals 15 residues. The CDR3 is CASSRITGQEAEAFF. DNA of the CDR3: TGTGCCAGCAGCCGGATAACAGGGCAGGAGGCTGAAGCTTTCTTT. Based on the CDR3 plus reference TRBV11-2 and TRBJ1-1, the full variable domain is EAGVAQSPRYKIIEKRQSVAFWCNPISGHATLYWYQQILGQGPKLLIQFQNNGVVDDSQLPKDRFSAERLKGVDSTLKIQPAKLEDSAVYLCASSRITGQEAEAFFGQGTRLTVV.

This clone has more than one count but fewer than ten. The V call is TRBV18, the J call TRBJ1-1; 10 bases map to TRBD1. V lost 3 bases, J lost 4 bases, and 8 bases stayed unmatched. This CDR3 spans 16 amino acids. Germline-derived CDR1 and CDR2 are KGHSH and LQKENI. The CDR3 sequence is CASSPRQGAGGTEAFF. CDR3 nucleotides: TGTGCCAGCTCACCGAGACAGGGGGCAGGGGGCACTGAAGCTTTCTTT.

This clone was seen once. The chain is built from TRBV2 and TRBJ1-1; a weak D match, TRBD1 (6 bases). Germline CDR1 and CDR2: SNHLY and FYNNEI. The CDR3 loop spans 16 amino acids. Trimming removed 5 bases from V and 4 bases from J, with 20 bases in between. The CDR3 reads CASSQMSRDKVTEAFF. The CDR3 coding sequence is TGTGCCAGCAGTCAAATGAGCCGGGACAAAGTCACTGAAGCTTTCTTT.

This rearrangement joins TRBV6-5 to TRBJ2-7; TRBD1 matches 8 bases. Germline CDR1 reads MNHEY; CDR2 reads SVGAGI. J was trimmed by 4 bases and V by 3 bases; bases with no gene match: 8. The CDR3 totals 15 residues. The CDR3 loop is CASSYTRTGFYEQYF. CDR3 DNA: TGTGCCAGCAGTTATACCAGGACAGGGTTTTACGAGCAGTACTTC.

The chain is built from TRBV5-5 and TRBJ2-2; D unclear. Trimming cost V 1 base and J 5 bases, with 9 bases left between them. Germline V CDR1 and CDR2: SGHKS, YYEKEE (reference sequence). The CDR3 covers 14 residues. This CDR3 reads CASSLLRVTGELFF. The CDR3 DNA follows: TGTGCCAGCAGCTTGTTACGGGTAACCGGGGAGCTGTTTTTT.

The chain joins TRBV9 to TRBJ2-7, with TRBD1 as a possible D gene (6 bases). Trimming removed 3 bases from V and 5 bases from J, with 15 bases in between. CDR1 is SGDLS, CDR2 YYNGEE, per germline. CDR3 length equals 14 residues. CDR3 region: CASSGGTPFNEQYF. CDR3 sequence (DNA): TGTGCCAGCAGCGGAGGGACACCCTTTAACGAGCAGTACTTC.

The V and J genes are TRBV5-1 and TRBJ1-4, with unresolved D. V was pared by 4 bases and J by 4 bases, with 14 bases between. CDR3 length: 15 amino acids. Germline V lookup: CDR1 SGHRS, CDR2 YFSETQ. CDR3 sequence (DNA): TGCGCCAGCAGCCCCTCCGGGTCATATAATGAAAAACTGTTTTTT. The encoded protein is CASSPSGSYNEKLFF.

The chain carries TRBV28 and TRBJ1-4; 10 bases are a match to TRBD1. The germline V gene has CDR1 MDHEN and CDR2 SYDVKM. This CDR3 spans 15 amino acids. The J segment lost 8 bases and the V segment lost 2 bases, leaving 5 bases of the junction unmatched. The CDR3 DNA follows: TGTGCCAGCAGTTTAACCGGGACAGGGGTCGAAAAACTGTTTTTT. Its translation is CASSLTGTGVEKLFF. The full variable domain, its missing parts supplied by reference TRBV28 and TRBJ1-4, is DVKVTQSSRYLVKRTGEKVFLECVQDMDHENMFWYRQDPGLGLRLIYFSYDVKMKEKGDIPEGYSVSREKKERFSLILESASTNQTSMYLCASSLTGTGVEKLFFGSGTQLSVL.

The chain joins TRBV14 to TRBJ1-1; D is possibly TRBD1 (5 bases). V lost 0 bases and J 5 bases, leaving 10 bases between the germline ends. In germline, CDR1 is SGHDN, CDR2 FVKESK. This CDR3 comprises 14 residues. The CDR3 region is CASSQEQGWTEAFF. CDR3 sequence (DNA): TGTGCCAGCAGCCAAGAGCAGGGTTGGACTGAAGCTTTCTTT. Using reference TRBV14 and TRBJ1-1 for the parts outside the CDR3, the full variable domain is EAGVTQFPSHSVIEKGQTVTLRCDPISGHDNLYWYRRVMGKEIKFLLHFVKESKQDESGMPNNRFLAERTGGTYSTLKVQPAELEDSGVYFCASSQEQGWTEAFFGQGTRLTVV.